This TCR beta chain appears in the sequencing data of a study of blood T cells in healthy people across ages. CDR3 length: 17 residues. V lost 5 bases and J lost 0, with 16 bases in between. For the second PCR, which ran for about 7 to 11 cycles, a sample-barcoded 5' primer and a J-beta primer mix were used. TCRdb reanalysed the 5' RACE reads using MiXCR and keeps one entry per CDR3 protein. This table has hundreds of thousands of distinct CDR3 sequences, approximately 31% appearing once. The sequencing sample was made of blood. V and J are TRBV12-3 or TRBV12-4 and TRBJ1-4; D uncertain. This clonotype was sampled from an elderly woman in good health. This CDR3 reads CASSLWLTDATNEKLFF. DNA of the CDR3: TGTGCCAGCAGTCTATGGTTGACGGACGCAACTAATGAAAAACTGTTTTTT.